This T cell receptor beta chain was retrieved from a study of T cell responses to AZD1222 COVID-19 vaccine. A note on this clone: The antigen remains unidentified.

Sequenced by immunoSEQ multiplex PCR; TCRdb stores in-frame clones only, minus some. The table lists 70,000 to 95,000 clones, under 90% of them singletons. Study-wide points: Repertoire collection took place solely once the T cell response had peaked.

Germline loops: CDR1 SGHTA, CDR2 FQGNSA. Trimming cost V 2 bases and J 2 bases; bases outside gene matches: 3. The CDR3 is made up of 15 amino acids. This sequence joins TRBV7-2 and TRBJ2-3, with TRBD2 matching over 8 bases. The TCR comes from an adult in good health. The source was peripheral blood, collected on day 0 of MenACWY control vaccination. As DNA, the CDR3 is TGTGCCAGCAGCTTACCGGGGGGGAACACAGATACGCAGTATTTT. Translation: CASSLPGGNTDTQYF. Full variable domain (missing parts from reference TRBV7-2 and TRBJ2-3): GAGVSQSPSNKVTEKGKDVELRCDPISGHTALYWYRQSLGQGLEFLIYFQGNSAPDKSGLPSDRFSAERTGGSVSTLTIQRTQQEDSAVYLCASSLPGGNTDTQYFGPGTRLTVL.